A selection of T cell receptor beta chains follows, all from one sample in a study of blood T cell repertoires in COVID-19. The method was immunoSEQ multiplex PCR; TCRdb's version includes in-frame clones alone and lacks a portion of them. The sample has approximately 9,600 clones; around 89% are singletons. Sequencing was done on a sample of peripheral blood. Receptors were obtained from a human donor in a cohort sampled during active COVID-19. Both conserved end residues are part of each CDR3. The D gene is left open where the match is weak. Clone sizes are given selectively: once, few, many, or a class where the clone is expanded.

TRBV19	-	TRBJ2-2	TRBD2	TGTGCCAGTAGTATTCTTGGCAAGCGGGGTGGCACCGGGGAGCTGTTTTTT	CASSILGKRGGTGELFF
TRBV4-2	-	TRBJ2-3	-	TGTGCCAGCAGCCAAGCAAACAGCCCTAGCACAGATACGCAGTATTTT	CASSQANSPSTDTQYF
TRBV6-1	-	TRBJ1-1	-	TGTGCCAGCAGTGAAGCTGAGTCGTGGGAAGCTTTCTTT	CASSEAESWEAFF
TRBV2	-	TRBJ1-3	TRBD1	TGTGCGATAAAGGGGGCCTCTGGAAACACCATATATTTT	CAIKGASGNTIYF
TRBV18	-	TRBJ2-3	-	TGTGCCAGCTCACCACTCCCGGGAGATACGCAGTATTTT	CASSPLPGDTQYF
TRBV7-9	-	TRBJ2-2	-	TGTGCCAGCAGCCTTAGGAGCGGTCTTATTTCTACCGGGGAGCTGTTTTTT	CASSLRSGLISTGELFF
TRBV7-6	-	TRBJ2-2	TRBD1	TGTGCCAGCAGCCCAGTCCGGGACAGACAAGCCGGGGAGCTGTTTTTT	CASSPVRDRQAGELFF
TRBV9	-	TRBJ2-1	-	TGTGCCAGCAGCCCCTTTGGGGCTACTCACAATGAGCAGTTCTTC	CASSPFGATHNEQFF
TRBV10-1	-	TRBJ2-1	-	TGCGCCAGCAGTGACAGCAATGAGCAGTTCTTC	CASSDSNEQFF
TRBV30	-	TRBJ1-5	-	TGTGCCTGGAGAGGAGGGGGGGCTCATCAGCCCCAGCATTTT	CAWRGGGAHQPQHF
TRBV24-1	once	TRBJ2-3	-	TGTGCCACCGGGGCAGGTATTACAGATACGCAGTATTTT	CATGAGITDTQYF
TRBV7-9	-	TRBJ2-1	-	TGTGCCAGCAGCGCCGACGGAGGCTCCTACAATGAGCAGTTCTTC	CASSADGGSYNEQFF
TRBV5-1	once	TRBJ2-7	TRBD1	TGCGCCAGCACACAGCTACCGGGACAGGTTTCCTACGAGCAGTACTTC	CASTQLPGQVSYEQYF
TRBV6-5	-	TRBJ1-5	-	TGTGCCAGCAGTTGGGGGGGGGCCGGACAGCCCCAGCATTTT	CASSWGGAGQPQHF
TRBV6-5	-	TRBJ2-1	-	TGTGCCAGCGCAAACACAGGGCCCTACAATGAGCAGTTCTTC	CASANTGPYNEQFF
TRBV18	-	TRBJ1-4	TRBD1	TGTGCCAGCTCACCACTCGGGACAGGGGGCGAAAAACTGTTTTTT	CASSPLGTGGEKLFF
TRBV18	-	TRBJ2-5	TRBD2	TGTGCCAGCTCCCGAACTAGCGGGGGGGCCAGTTCGCTATTTGAAGAGACCCAGTACTTC	CASSRTSGGASSLFEETQYF
TRBV5-5	-	TRBJ2-2	TRBD2	TGTGCCAGCAGCAGAGGGACTAGCGGCGGCACCGGGGAGCTGTTTTTT	CASSRGTSGGTGELFF
TRBV6-5	few	TRBJ2-3	TRBD2	TGTGCCAGCAGTTACTCCGGGACTAGCGGGTCAGATACGCAGTATTTT	CASSYSGTSGSDTQYF
TRBV11-2	-	TRBJ2-3	TRBD2	TGTGCCAGCAGCCCCCGACTAGCGGATACGCAGTATTTT	CASSPRLADTQYF
TRBV9	-	TRBJ2-2	TRBD2	TGTGCCAGCAGCGTAAGAAGCGGGGGGGTGGCCCACACCGGGGAGCTGTTTTTT	CASSVRSGGVAHTGELFF
TRBV6-5	once	TRBJ1-6	TRBD1	TGTGCCAGCAGTTCCGACAGGGCCTATAATTCACCCCTCCACTTT	CASSSDRAYNSPLHF
TRBV5-1	once	TRBJ1-2	TRBD1	TGCGCCAGCAGCGACCGGACAGGGGGCCATGGGGGCTACACCTTC	CASSDRTGGHGGYTF
TRBV5-1	-	TRBJ2-6	-	TGCGCCAGCAGCTTGGACGGGTACGGGGCCAACGTCCTGACTTTC	CASSLDGYGANVLTF
TRBV12-3/TRBV12-4	-	TRBJ1-1	-	TGTGCCACCCTTGGGAGTGCTGAAGCTTTCTTT	CATLGSAEAFF
TRBV27	-	TRBJ2-7	-	TGTGCCAGCAGCGACCCCATCCGGGGACACACCTACGAGCAGTACTTC	CASSDPIRGHTYEQYF
TRBV18	-	TRBJ1-1	-	TGTGCCAGCTCACCACGAGGGGAGGGGAACACTGAAGCTTTCTTT	CASSPRGEGNTEAFF
TRBV11-1	-	TRBJ2-1	-	TGTGCCAGCAGCCCACAGGGCGCCTACAATGAGCAGTTCTTC	CASSPQGAYNEQFF
TRBV5-4	-	TRBJ1-2	TRBD1	TGTGCCAGCAGCATCCAAGACAGGGTGCCCAACTATGGCTACACCTTC	CASSIQDRVPNYGYTF
TRBV7-9	-	TRBJ1-2	TRBD1	TGTGCCAGCAGCACCAGCCCGGGACAGGGAGTAGTGGGTGGCTACACCTTC	CASSTSPGQGVVGGYTF
TRBV11-2	once	TRBJ1-1	-	TGTGCCAGCAGCTTAGGAAGGGGCTGGGGCACTGAAGCTTTCTTT	CASSLGRGWGTEAFF
TRBV11-2	-	TRBJ1-1	-	TGTGCCAGCAGCTTAGTGGGGGGAGGAAACACTGAAGCTTTCTTT	CASSLVGGGNTEAFF
TRBV19	-	TRBJ2-3	TRBD1	TGTGCCAGTAGTACCCGGGGACAGTCCTGGGCAGATACGCAGTATTTT	CASSTRGQSWADTQYF
TRBV4-1	-	TRBJ1-2	-	TGCGCCAGCAGCCTACTCCCCTACTCTAACTATGGCTACACCTTC	CASSLLPYSNYGYTF